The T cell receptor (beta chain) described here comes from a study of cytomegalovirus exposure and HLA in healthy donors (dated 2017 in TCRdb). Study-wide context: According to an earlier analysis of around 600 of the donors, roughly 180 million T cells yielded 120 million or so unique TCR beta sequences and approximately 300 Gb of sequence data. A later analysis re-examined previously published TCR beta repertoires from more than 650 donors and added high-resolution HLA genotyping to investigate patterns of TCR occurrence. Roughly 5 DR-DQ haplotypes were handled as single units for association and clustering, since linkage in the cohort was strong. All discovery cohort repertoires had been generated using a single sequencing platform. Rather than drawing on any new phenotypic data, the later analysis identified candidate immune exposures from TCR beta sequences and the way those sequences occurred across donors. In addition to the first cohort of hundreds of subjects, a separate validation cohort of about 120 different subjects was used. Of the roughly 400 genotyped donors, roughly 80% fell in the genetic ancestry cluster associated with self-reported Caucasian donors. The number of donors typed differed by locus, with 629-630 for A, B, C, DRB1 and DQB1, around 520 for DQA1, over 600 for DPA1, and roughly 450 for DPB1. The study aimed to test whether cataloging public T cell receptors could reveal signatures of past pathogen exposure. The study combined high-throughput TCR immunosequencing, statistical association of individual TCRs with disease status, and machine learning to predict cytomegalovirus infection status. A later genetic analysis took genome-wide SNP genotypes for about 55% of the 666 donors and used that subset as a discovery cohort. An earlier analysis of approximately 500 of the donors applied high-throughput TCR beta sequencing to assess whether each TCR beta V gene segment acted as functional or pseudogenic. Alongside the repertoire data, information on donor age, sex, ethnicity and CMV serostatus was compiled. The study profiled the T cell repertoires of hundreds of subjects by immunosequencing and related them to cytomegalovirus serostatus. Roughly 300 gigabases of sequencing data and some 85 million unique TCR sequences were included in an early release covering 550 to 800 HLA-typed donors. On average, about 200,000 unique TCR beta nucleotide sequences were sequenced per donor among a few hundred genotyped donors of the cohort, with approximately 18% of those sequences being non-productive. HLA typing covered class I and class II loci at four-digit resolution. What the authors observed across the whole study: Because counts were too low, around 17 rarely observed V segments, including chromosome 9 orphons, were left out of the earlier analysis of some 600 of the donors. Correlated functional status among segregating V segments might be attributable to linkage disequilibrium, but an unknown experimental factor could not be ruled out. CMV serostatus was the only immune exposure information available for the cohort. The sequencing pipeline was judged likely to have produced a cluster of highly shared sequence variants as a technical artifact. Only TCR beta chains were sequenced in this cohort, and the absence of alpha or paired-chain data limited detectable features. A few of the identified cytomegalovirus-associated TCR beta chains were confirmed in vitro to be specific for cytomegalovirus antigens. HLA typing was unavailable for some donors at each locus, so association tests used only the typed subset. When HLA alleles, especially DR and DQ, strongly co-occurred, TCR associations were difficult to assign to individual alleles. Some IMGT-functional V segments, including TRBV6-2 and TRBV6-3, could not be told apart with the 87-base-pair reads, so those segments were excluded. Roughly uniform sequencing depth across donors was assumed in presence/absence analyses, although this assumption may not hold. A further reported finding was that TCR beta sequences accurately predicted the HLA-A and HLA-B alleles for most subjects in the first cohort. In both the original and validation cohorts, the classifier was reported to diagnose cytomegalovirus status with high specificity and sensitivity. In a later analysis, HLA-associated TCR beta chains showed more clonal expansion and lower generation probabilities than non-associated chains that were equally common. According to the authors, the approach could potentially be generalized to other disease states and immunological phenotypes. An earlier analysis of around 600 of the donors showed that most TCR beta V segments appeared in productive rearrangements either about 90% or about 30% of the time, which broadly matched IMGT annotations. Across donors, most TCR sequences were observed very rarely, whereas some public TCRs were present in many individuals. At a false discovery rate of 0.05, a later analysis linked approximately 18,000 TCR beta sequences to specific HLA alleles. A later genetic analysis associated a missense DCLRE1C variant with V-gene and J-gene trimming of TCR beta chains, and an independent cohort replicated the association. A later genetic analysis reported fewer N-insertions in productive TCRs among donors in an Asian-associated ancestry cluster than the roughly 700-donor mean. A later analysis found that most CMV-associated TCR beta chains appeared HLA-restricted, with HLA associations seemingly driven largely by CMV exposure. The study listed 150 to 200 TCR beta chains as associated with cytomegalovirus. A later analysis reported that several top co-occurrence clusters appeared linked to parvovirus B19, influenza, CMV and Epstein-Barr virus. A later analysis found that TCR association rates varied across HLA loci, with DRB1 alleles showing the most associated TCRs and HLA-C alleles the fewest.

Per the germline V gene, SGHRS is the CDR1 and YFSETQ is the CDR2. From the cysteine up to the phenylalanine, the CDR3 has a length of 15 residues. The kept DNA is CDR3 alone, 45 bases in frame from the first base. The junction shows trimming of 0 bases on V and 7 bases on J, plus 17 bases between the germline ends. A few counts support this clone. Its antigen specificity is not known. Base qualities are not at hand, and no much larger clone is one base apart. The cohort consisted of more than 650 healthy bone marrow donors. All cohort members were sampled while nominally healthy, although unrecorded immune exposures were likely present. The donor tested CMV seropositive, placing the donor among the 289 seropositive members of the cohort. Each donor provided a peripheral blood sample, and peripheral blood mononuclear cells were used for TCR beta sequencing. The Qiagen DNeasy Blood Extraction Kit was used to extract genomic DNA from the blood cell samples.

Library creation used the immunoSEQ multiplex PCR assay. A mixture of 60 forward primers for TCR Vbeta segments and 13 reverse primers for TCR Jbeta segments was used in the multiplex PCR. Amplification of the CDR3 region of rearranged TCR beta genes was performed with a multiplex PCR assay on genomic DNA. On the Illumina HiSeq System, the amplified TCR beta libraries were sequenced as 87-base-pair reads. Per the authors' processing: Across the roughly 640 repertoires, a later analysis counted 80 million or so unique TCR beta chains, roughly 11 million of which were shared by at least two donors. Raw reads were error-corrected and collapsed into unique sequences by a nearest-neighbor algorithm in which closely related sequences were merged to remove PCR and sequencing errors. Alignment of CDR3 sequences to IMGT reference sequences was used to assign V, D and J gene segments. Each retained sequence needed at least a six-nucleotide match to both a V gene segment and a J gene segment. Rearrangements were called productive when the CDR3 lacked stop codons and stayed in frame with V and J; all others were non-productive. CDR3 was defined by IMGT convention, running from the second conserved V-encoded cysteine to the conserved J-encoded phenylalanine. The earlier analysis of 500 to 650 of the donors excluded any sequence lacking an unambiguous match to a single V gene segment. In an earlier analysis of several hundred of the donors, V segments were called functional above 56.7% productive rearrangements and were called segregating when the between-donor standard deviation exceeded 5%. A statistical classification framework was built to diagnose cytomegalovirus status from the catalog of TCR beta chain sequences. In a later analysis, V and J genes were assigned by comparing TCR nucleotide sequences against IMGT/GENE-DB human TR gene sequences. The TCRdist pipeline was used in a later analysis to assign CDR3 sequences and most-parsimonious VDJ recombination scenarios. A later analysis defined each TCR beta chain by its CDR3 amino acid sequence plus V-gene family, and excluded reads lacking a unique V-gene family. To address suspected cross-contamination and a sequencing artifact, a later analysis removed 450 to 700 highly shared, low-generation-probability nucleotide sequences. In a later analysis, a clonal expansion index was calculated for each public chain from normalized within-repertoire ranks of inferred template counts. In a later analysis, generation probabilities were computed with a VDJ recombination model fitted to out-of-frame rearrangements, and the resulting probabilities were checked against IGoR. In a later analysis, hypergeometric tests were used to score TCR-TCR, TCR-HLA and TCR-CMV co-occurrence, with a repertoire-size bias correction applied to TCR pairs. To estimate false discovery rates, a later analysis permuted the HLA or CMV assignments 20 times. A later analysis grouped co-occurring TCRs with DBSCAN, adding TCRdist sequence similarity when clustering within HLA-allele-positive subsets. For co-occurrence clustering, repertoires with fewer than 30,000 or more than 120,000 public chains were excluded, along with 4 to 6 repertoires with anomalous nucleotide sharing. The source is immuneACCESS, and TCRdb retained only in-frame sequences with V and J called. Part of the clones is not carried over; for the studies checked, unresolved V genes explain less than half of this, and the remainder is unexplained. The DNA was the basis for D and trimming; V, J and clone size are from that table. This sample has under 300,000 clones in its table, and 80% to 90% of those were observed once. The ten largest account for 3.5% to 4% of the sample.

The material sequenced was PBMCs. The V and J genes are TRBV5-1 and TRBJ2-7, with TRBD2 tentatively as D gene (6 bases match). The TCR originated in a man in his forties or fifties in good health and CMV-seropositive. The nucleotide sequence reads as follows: TGCGCCAGCAGCTTGGATCCCCAGGCGGAGGGAGAGCAGTACTTC. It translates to CASSLDPQAEGEQYF.